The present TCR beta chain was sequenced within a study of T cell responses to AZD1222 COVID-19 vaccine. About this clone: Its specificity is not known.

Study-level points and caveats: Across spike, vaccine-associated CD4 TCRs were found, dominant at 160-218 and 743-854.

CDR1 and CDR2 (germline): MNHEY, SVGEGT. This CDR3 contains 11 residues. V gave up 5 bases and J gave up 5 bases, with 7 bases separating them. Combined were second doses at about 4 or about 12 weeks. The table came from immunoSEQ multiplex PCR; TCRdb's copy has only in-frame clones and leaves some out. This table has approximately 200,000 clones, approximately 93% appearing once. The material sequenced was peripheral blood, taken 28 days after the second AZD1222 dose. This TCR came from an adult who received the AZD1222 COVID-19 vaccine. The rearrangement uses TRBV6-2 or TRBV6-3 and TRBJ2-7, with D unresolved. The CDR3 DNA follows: TGTGCCAGCAGTCACCCTAACGAGCAGTACTTC. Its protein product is CASSHPNEQYF.